This T cell receptor beta chain originates from a study of technical replicates of blood from several donors. V was trimmed by 3 bases and J by 9 bases, leaving 20 bases between them. Germline V gene data show CDR1 as SGHDT and CDR2 as YYEEEE. CDR3 length: 15 amino acids. Assay: immunoSEQ multiplex PCR; the TCRdb copy retains only in-frame clones and omits some. The sample includes approximately 82,000 clones, approximately 94% of them seen just once. The chain combines TRBV5-6 with TRBJ2-3; maybe TRBD2 (6 bases). This TCR came from a human donor in good health. Input material: T cells isolated from PBMCs. The CDR3: CASSSGSFREGTQYF. Written as DNA, the CDR3 is TGTGCCAGCAGCTCCGGGAGTTTCAGAGAAGGGACGCAGTATTTT.